Listed below are T cell receptor beta chains from one sample, sequenced in a study of blood T cell repertoires in COVID-19. Libraries were prepared by immunoSEQ multiplex PCR; TCRdb keeps only in-frame clonotypes and omits some of them. The table lists under 300,000 clones, approximately 90% of them singletons. The sequenced sample was peripheral blood. All receptors come from a woman between 40 and 55 years old who had recovered from COVID-19. The CDR3 runs from the conserved cysteine through the conserved F or W. D genes are given only for firm matches. Size is omitted from some rows. Given values are once, few, many or a class for expanded clones.

V gene,D gene,clone size,J gene,CDR3 protein,CDR3 DNA
TRBV19,.,few,TRBJ1-5,CASSIRGQPQHF,TGTGCCAGTAGTATACGGGGTCAGCCCCAGCATTTT
TRBV28,.,.,TRBJ1-4,CASGGANEKLFF,TGTGCCAGTGGGGGGGCTAATGAAAAACTGTTTTTT
TRBV27,.,once,TRBJ2-3,CASSPPGTHGGTQYF,TGTGCCAGCAGTCCCCCCGGGACCCACGGGGGTACGCAGTATTTT
TRBV13,TRBD1,.,TRBJ1-2,CASSLGPQGVYGYTF,TGTGCCAGCAGCTTAGGGCCTCAGGGGGTCTATGGCTACACCTTC
TRBV5-1,.,.,TRBJ2-1,CASSFSGGPLYNEQFF,TGCGCCAGCAGCTTCTCGGGGGGCCCCCTATACAATGAGCAGTTCTTC
TRBV7-8,.,.,TRBJ1-2,CASSLLGGSVGGYTF,TGTGCCAGCAGCTTACTGGGGGGGTCGGTTGGTGGCTACACCTTC
TRBV5-6,TRBD1,.,TRBJ1-1,CASSPETGVNTEAFF,TGTGCCAGCAGCCCGGAGACAGGGGTGAACACTGAAGCTTTCTTT
TRBV5-4,TRBD2,.,TRBJ2-5,CASSLAGGETQYF,TGTGCCAGCAGCTTAGCGGGAGGGGAGACCCAGTACTTC
TRBV27,TRBD1,.,TRBJ1-3,CASSFSGGGNTIYF,TGTGCCAGCAGTTTTTCAGGGGGTGGAAACACCATATATTTT
TRBV4-3,.,once,TRBJ1-4,CASSQSSMSGVGEKLFF,TGCGCCAGCAGCCAAAGCAGTATGTCAGGGGTTGGTGAAAAACTGTTTTTT
TRBV21-1,.,.,TRBJ2-1,CASSTRTSGRGGDHNEQFF,TGTGCCAGCAGCACCCGGACTAGCGGGAGAGGGGGGGATCACAATGAGCAGTTCTTC